This T cell receptor beta chain comes out of a study of blood T cell repertoires in COVID-19. Germline values: CDR1 SGHRS, CDR2 YFSETQ. The J segment lost 9 bases and the V segment lost 4 bases, leaving 7 bases of the junction unmatched. This CDR3 is built from 14 residues. The data were produced by immunoSEQ multiplex PCR, yet TCRdb's version contains in-frame clones alone and is incomplete. The sample has 130,000 to 150,000 clones, approximately 87% seen once. The specimen sequenced was peripheral blood. This TCR was sampled from a woman between 40 and 50 years old with acute or convalescent COVID-19. The chain combines TRBV5-1 with TRBJ1-3; 10 nucleotides agree with TRBD1. This CDR3 is CASSPGQGLTTIYF. Here the CDR3 DNA reads TGCGCCAGCAGCCCGGGACAGGGGTTGACCACCATATATTTT. Together with reference TRBV5-1 and TRBJ1-3, the CDR3 gives the full variable domain: KAGVTQTPRYLIKTRGQQVTLSCSPISGHRSVSWYQQTPGQGLQFLFEYFSETQRNKGNFPGRFSGRQFSNSRSEMNVSTLELGDSALYLCASSPGQGLTTIYFGEGSWLTVV.